This section outlines one T cell receptor (beta chain) sequence together with its context. What it binds is not known. The sample belongs to a study of tissue T cells after allogeneic stem cell transplantation. Study in general: Viable blood and marrow gave sorted CD3+ T cells if numbers allowed.

This table comes from immunoSEQ multiplex PCR, and its TCRdb copy is limited to in-frame clones, with some not included. The profile covers roughly 42,000 clones, with 80% to 95% appearing a single time and about 4% taken by the ten largest. Study results and caveats: Across patients, clones rarely overlapped, yet motif clusters were shared tissue-specifically. In patients and mice, blood and spleen missed much of tissue repertoire.

V gave up 1 base and J gave up 1 base, with 5 bases separating them. Per germline, CDR1 LGHNT and CDR2 FRNRAP. This CDR3 region has 14 residues. The source was blood, collected before transplantation. The clonotype originates from a woman aged 35 to 69 who later had graft-versus-host disease after an allogeneic stem cell transplant. The chain joins TRBV12-5 to TRBJ1-5; no clear D gene. The CDR3 DNA reads as TGTGCTAGTGGTTTGGGCCGGAGCAATCAGCCCCAGCATTTT. The encoded protein is CASGLGRSNQPQHF.